This is a list of T cell receptor beta chains from one sample in a study of cytomegalovirus exposure and HLA in healthy donors. Assay used: immunoSEQ multiplex PCR; TCRdb lists only in-frame clones, some missing. The repertoire holds some 150,000 clones, with roughly 85% as singletons. Sample: PBMCs. These receptors came from a woman aged 50 to 65 in good health and CMV-seronegative. Each CDR3 is given without its conserved first and last residue. The order of the fields is V gene, CDR3 protein.

v_gene: TRBV5-6; CDR3aa: ASSPGLAEIYEQY
v_gene: TRBV4-3; CDR3aa: ASSPETGYQETQY
v_gene: TRBV19; CDR3aa: ASSIGGSTYNEQF
v_gene: TRBV9; CDR3aa: ASSASRGDRGPANYGYT
v_gene: TRBV10-3; CDR3aa: AIRAGRGQTNTGELF
v_gene: TRBV7-9; CDR3aa: ASSFTSGETQY
v_gene: TRBV7-9; CDR3aa: ASSFPGTMNTEAF
v_gene: TRBV7-2; CDR3aa: ASSLNGLYEQY
v_gene: TRBV5-1; CDR3aa: ASSALQGAGEKLF
v_gene: TRBV5-1; CDR3aa: ASSLEPGGTDTQY
v_gene: TRBV9; CDR3aa: ASSRAGGDEKLF
v_gene: TRBV19; CDR3aa: ASSHIRWSEKLF
v_gene: TRBV25-1; CDR3aa: ASSSRAGGDTQY
v_gene: TRBV6-5; CDR3aa: ASSSLRNRATYEQY
v_gene: TRBV5-1; CDR3aa: ASRLGGGNEQF
v_gene: TRBV27; CDR3aa: ASTRLAGGGDNEQF
v_gene: TRBV10-3; CDR3aa: AISPGTGVRGANTGELF
v_gene: TRBV6-5; CDR3aa: ASSSTGYQPQH
v_gene: TRBV6-1; CDR3aa: ASKGPATDTQY
v_gene: TRBV5-6; CDR3aa: ASSLGPELGDTQY
v_gene: TRBV5-4; CDR3aa: ASSLRRGGYGDTQY
v_gene: TRBV6-4; CDR3aa: ASSKNQYPDTQY
v_gene: TRBV6-5; CDR3aa: ASSPPPTGHQPQH
v_gene: TRBV9; CDR3aa: ASSPGWARESNTQY
v_gene: TRBV2; CDR3aa: ASRGDRTNSPLH
v_gene: TRBV18; CDR3aa: ASSPASGGYEQY
v_gene: TRBV11-2; CDR3aa: ASSLDFPENTGELF
v_gene: TRBV7-6; CDR3aa: ASSLGVGTANSPLH
v_gene: TRBV6-4; CDR3aa: ASSHLAGAPEDTQY
v_gene: TRBV19; CDR3aa: ASDPRGRRRTGELF
v_gene: TRBV2; CDR3aa: ASSEERGVSSYNEQF
v_gene: TRBV4-3; CDR3aa: ASSQYSGDLAYEQY
v_gene: TRBV11-2; CDR3aa: ASSSRGAF
v_gene: TRBV15; CDR3aa: ATSREIPGQGGPNYGYT
v_gene: TRBV5-6; CDR3aa: ASSKLPGTSGIYEQY
v_gene: TRBV9; CDR3aa: ASSGGGDTDTQY
v_gene: TRBV7-9; CDR3aa: ASSSQGGETEAF
v_gene: TRBV29-1; CDR3aa: SVEGWGTGYT
v_gene: TRBV29-1; CDR3aa: SVEEGIGYGYT
v_gene: TRBV5-6; CDR3aa: ASSLVGTPRTGELF